This section outlines one T cell receptor (beta chain) sequence together with its context. The sample originates from a study of STAT5B mutations in CD4+ large granular lymphocyte leukemia. Germline CDR1 reads SGHNT; CDR2 reads YYREEE (reference sequence). This CDR3 has 15 residues. Trimming shortened V by 0 bases and J by 1 base, and 10 bases separated the two germline ends. Here immunoSEQ multiplex PCR was the method, and the copy in TCRdb shows in-frame clones only, minus some. The repertoire consists of more than 40,000 clones, with roughly 80% occurring once and the leading ten covering 0.35% to 0.4%.

What was sequenced was CD4+ T cells from blood buffy coats. This clonotype was obtained from a human donor in good health. The V and J genes are TRBV5-4 and TRBJ2-5; tentatively, D is TRBD2 (6 bases). CDR3 in amino acids: CASSLERGSQETQYF. For the CDR3, the DNA is TGTGCCAGCAGCTTGGAACGGGGGAGCCAAGAGACCCAGTACTTC.